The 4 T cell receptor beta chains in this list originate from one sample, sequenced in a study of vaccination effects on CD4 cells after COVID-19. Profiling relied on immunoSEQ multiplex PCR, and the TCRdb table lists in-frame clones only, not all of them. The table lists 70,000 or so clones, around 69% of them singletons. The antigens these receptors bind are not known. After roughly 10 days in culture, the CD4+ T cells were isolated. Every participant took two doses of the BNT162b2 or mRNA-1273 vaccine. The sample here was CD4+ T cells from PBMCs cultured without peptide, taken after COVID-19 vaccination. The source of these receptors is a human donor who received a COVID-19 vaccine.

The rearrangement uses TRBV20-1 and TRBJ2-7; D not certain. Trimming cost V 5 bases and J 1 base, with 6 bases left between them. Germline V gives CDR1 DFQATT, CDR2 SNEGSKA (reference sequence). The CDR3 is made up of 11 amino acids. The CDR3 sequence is CSAWDSYEQYV. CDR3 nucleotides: TGCAGTGCTTGGGATTCCTACGAGCAGTACGTC.

The CDR3 DNA sequence: TGCGCCAGCAGGCGGGAACCGGAATTGAACACTGAAGCTTTCTTT. Its translation: CASRREPELNTEAFF. The chain carries TRBV5-1 and TRBJ1-1; D uncertain. This CDR3 comprises 15 residues. Trimming removed 5 bases from V and 0 bases from J, with 14 bases in between. Germline V CDR1 and CDR2: SGHRS, YFSETQ. The whole variable domain, remainder taken from reference TRBV5-1 and TRBJ1-1, is KAGVTQTPRYLIKTRGQQVTLSCSPISGHRSVSWYQQTPGQGLQFLFEYFSETQRNKGNFPGRFSGRQFSNSRSEMNVSTLELGDSALYLCASRREPELNTEAFFGQGTRLTVV.

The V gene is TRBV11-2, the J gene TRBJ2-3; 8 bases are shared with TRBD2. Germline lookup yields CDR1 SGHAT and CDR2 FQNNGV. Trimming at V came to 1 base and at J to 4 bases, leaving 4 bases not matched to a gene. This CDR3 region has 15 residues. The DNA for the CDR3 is TGTGCCAGCAGCTTAGGGCGGGGGGACGCAGATACGCAGTATTTT. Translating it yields CASSLGRGDADTQYF. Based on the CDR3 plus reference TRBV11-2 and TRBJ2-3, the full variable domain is EAGVAQSPRYKIIEKRQSVAFWCNPISGHATLYWYQQILGQGPKLLIQFQNNGVVDDSQLPKDRFSAERLKGVDSTLKIQPAKLEDSAVYLCASSLGRGDADTQYFGPGTRLTVL.

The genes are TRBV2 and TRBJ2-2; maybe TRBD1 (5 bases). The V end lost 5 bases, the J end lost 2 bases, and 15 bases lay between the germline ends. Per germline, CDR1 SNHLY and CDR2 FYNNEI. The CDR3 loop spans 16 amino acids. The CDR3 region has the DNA TGTGCCAGCAGTAGCCGACAGCCAAGTAACACCGGGGAGCTGTTTTTT. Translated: CASSSRQPSNTGELFF.